The 3 T cell receptor beta chains below come from one sample, sequenced in a study of Ad26.COV2.S vaccination and SARS-CoV-2 variants. Specified treatment: about 20 received Ad26.COV2.S at low or high dose, single or two shots; about 5 received placebo; per-sample allocation not given. Sampling was performed 63 days after the first vaccine or placebo injection. Some clones are missing from TCRdb's copy, which holds only in-frame ones; the method was immunoSEQ multiplex PCR. The sample has around 450,000 clones, 75% to 95% seen once. The sample here was peripheral blood, taken in a trial of Ad26.COV2.S vaccine versus placebo. Source of these receptors: a person between 18 and 60 years old who received the Ad26.COV2.S COVID-19 vaccine or a placebo.

The chain combines TRBV2 with TRBJ2-1; D call uncertain. V lost 5 bases and J lost 5, with 19 bases in between. There are 16 residues in the CDR3. Germline CDR1 and CDR2: SNHLY and FYNNEI. CDR3 DNA sequence: TGTGCCAGCAGTCCACCGAGCGACTTCGACAACAATGAGCAGTTCTTC. Translation: CASSPPSDFDNNEQFF.

The chain employs TRBV4-3 and TRBJ2-3, with 8 bases identical to TRBD2. The junction had 4 bases not matched to a gene; V was cut back by 1 base and J by 1 base. Germline values: CDR1 LGHNA, CDR2 YSLEER. The CDR3 contains 16 residues. The CDR3 DNA is TGCGCCAGCAGCCAAGCGCCAGCGGGAGGCACAGATACGCAGTATTTT. Amino acids: CASSQAPAGGTDTQYF.

The chain joins TRBV6-6 to TRBJ2-5; no definite D call. Germline V gene sequence: CDR1 MNHNY, CDR2 SVGAGI (reference sequence). V lost 8 bases and J 4 bases, leaving 2 bases between the germline ends. The CDR3 consists of 9 residues. CDR3 sequence: CASGETQYF. CDR3 DNA sequence: TGTGCCAGCGGAGAGACCCAGTACTTC.